The sequence of this T cell receptor beta chain was determined in a study of blood T cells in healthy people across ages. Using a J-beta primer mix together with a sample-barcoded 5' primer, a second PCR was run for roughly 7 to 11 cycles. Tagging of each cDNA molecule was performed by a template-switch adaptor with 12 random nucleotides. TCRdb ran MiXCR on the 5' RACE reads and lists one entry per CDR3 protein. This sample has some 1.4 million distinct CDR3 sequences, with 35% to 45% found just once. Germline CDR1 and CDR2: DFQATT and SNEGSKA (reference sequence). V was shortened by 3 bases and J by 0 bases, with 18 bases between the two germline ends. The CDR3 loop spans 18 amino acids. Ranging in age from roughly 6 to 100, the donors were healthy Caucasian individuals from Russia. This clonotype was seen just once.

The sequencing sample was made of blood. The chain couples TRBV20-1 to TRBJ2-6; D is possibly TRBD1 (5 bases). The TCR originated in a woman aged 18-30 years in good health. CDR3: CSASLTGHSVSGANVLTF. The DNA for the CDR3 is TGCAGTGCTAGCCTAACCGGACACAGTGTCTCTGGGGCCAACGTCCTGACTTTC.